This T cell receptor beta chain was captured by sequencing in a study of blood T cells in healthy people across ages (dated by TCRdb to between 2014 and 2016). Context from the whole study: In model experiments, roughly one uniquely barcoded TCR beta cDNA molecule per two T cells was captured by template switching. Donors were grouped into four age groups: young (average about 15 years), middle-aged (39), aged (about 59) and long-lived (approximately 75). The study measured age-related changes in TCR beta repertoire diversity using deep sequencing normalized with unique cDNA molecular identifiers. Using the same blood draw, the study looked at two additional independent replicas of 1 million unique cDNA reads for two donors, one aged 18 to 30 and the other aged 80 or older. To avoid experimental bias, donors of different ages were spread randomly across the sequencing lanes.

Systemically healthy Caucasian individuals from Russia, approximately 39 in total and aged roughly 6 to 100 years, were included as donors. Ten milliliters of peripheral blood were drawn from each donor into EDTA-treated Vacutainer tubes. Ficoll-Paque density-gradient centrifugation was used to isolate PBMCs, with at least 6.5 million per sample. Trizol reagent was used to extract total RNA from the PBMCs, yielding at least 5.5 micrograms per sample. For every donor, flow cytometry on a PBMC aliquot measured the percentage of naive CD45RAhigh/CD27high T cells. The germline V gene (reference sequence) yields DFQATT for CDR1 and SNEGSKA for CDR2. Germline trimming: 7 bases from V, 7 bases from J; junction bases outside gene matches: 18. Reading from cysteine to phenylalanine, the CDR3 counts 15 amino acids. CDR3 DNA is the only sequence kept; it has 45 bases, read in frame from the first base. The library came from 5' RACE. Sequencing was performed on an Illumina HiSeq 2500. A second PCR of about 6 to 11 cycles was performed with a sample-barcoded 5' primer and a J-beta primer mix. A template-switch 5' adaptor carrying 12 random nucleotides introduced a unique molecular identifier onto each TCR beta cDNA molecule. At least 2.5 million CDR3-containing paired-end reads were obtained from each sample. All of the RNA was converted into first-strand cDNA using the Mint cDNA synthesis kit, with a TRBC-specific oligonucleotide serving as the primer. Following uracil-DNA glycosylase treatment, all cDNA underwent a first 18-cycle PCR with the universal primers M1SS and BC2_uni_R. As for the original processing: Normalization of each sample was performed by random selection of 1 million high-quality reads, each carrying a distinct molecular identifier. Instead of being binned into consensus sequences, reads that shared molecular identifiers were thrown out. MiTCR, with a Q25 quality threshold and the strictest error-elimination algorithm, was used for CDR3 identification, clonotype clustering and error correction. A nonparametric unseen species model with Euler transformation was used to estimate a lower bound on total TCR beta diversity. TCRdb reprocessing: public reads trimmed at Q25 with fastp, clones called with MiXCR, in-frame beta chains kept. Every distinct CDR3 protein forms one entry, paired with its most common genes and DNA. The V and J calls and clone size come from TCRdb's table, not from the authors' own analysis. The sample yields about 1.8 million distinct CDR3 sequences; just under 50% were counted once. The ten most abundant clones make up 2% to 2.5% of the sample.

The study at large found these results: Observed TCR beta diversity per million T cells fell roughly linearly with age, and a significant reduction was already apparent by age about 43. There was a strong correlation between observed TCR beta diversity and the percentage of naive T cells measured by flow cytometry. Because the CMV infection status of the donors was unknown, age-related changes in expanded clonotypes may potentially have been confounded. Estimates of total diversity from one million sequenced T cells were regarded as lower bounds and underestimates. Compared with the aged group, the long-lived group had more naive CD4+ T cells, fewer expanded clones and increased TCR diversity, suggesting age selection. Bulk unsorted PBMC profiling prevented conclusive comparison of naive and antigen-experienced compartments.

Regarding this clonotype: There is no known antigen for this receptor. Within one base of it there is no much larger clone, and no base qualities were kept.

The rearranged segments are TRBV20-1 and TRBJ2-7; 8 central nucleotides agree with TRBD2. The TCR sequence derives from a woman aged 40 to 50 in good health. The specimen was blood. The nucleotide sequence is TGCAGTGTCTCGCGGACTAGCCCTACCTACAATGAGCAGTACTTC. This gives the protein CSVSRTSPTYNEQYF.